This TCR beta chain derives from a study of OX40 agonist ivuxolimab in advanced cancers. The wider study: The dose of intravenous ivuxolimab that patients received every 2 weeks ranged from 0.01 to 10 mg/kg.

TCRdb's table, derived via immunoSEQ multiplex PCR, lists solely in-frame clones and lacks some. The sample has around 100,000 clones; 75% to 90% are singletons. The CDR3 loop spans 16 amino acids. The V end lost 3 bases, the J end lost 1 base, and 15 bases lay between the germline ends. The germline V gene encodes CDR1 MNHNS and CDR2 SASEGT. The clonotype originates from an adult with an advanced solid tumor such as melanoma, head and neck, liver or kidney cancer. The chain carries TRBV6-1 and TRBJ1-1; D possibly corresponds to TRBD1 (5 bases). The sample consisted of CD4+ or CD8+ T cells sorted from blood, taken in a trial of the OX40 agonist ivuxolimab. CDR3 protein: CASSEGRLVGNTEAFF. Here the CDR3 DNA reads TGTGCCAGCAGTGAGGGACGGCTCGTTGGGAACACTGAAGCTTTCTTT.